These 10 T cell receptor beta chains came from one sample sequenced in a study of blood T cell repertoires in COVID-19. The table came from immunoSEQ multiplex PCR; TCRdb's copy has only in-frame clones and leaves some out. The data contain roughly 250,000 clones, around 89% of them singletons. Material for sequencing was PBMCs or T cells enriched from blood (not recorded which). These receptors came from a woman in her forties with acute COVID-19.

The genes are TRBV10-2 and TRBJ2-7; 7 positions agree with TRBD1. J gave up 3 bases and V 7 bases, and 6 bases lay outside the gene matches. This CDR3 contains 13 residues. Germline loops: CDR1 WSHSY, CDR2 SAAADI. The CDR3 DNA sequence: TGCGCCAGCAAAGGTGACAGGGACTACGAGCAGTACGTC. Translated: CASKGDRDYEQYV.

V is TRBV29-1 and J is TRBJ1-1; D uncertain. V gave up 4 bases and J gave up 0 bases, with 9 bases separating them. Germline V CDR1 and CDR2: SQVTM, ANQGSEA. This CDR3 contains 13 residues. CDR3 loop: CSVVSKLNTEAFF. CDR3 in DNA: TGCAGCGTTGTGAGCAAGTTGAACACTGAAGCTTTCTTT.

This rearrangement joins TRBV7-8 to TRBJ1-1, with TRBD1 as a possible D gene (6 bases). V was trimmed by 2 bases and J by 1 base, leaving 14 bases between them. Germline V gives CDR1 SGHVS, CDR2 FQNEAQ. There are 16 residues in the CDR3. The CDR3 protein is CASSLRLTGPNTEAFF. DNA of the CDR3: TGTGCCAGCAGCTTACGGTTAACAGGGCCGAACACTGAAGCTTTCTTT.

V and J are TRBV24-1 and TRBJ2-3, with a possible D match to TRBD2 (6 bases). Germline V CDR1 and CDR2: KGHDR, SFDVKD. V was shortened by 7 bases and J by 3 bases, with 16 bases between the two germline ends. The CDR3 is made up of 15 amino acids. CDR3 sequence reads: CATRGSTGATDTQYF. In DNA, the CDR3 is TGTGCCACCAGAGGCTCCACGGGAGCTACAGATACGCAGTATTTT.

V and J are TRBV3-1 (or the pseudogene TRBV3-2) and TRBJ2-5; 7 bases fit TRBD2. The germline V gene has CDR1 LGHDT and CDR2 YNNKEL (reference sequence). Germline trimming cut 4 bases from V and 5 bases from J; bases unmatched to any gene: 13. This CDR3 comprises 16 residues. The CDR3 loop is CASSPLAGRAKETQYF. For the CDR3, the DNA is TGTGCCAGCAGCCCACTTGCGGGGAGGGCCAAGGAGACCCAGTACTTC.

The chain uses TRBV3-1 (or the pseudogene TRBV3-2) and TRBJ2-7; possibly TRBD1 for D (6 bases). The germline V gene encodes CDR1 LGHDT and CDR2 YNNKEL (reference sequence). Trimming left V 2 bases short and J 3 bases short, with 8 bases between. The CDR3 is 13 amino acids. CDR3 sequence reads: CASSQSGVYEQYF. The CDR3 nucleotides are TGTGCCAGCAGCCAATCAGGGGTCTACGAGCAGTACTTC.

The J gene is TRBJ1-1, the V gene TRBV27, with TRBD1 matching 8 bases. With V trimmed by 5 bases and J by 5 bases, 13 bases remained unmatched. The germline CDR1 and CDR2 sequences are MNHEY and SMNVEV (reference sequence). The CDR3 totals 16 residues. The CDR3 spells CASSPSTQGEGTEAFF. The CDR3 bases are TGTGCCAGCAGTCCCTCCACACAGGGGGAAGGAACTGAAGCTTTCTTT.

V is TRBV11-2 and J is TRBJ2-3, with D possibly matching TRBD1 (5 bases). V dropped 2 bases and J dropped 3 bases, with 9 bases sitting between them. In germline, CDR1 is SGHAT, CDR2 FQNNGV. This CDR3 has 14 amino acids. In DNA form, the CDR3 reads TGTGCCAGCAGCTTAAGTACAGGAACAGATACGCAGTATTTT. Translated, it gives CASSLSTGTDTQYF.

This chain links TRBV5-1 with TRBJ2-5, with 12 bases aligning to TRBD2. Germline CDR1 is SGHRS and CDR2 is YFSETQ. The CDR3 extends over 19 amino acids. Trimming removed 0 bases from V and 0 bases from J; junction bases left unmatched: 9. DNA of the CDR3: TGCGCCAGCAGCTTGGTGCCTAGCGGGAGGGCCTTGTACCAAGAGACCCAGTACTTC. Residues: CASSLVPSGRALYQETQYF.

The chain has TRBV9 and TRBJ1-3, with 7 nucleotides matching TRBD1. The CDR3 sequence is 14 residues long. With 3 bases clipped from V and 4 bases from J, the junction kept 4 bases outside the gene matches. Germline assignment: CDR1 SGDLS and CDR2 YYNGEE. The CDR3 nucleotides read TGTGCCAGCAGCGGACAGGGTTTCGGAAACACCATATATTTT. It is translated as CASSGQGFGNTIYF.